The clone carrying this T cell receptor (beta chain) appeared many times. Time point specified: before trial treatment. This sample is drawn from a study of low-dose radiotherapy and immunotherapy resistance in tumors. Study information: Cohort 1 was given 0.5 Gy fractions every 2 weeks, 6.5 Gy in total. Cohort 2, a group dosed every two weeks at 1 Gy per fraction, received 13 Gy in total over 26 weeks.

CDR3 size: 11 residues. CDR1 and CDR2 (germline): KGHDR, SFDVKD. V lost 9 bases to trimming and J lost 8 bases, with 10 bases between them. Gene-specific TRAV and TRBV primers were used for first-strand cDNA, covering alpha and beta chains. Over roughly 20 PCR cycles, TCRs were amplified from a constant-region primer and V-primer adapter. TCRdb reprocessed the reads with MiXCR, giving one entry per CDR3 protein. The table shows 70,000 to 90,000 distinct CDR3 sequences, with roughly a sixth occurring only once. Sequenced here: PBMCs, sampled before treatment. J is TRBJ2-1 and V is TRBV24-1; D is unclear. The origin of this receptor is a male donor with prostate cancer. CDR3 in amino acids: CATRESDEQFF. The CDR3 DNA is TGTGCCACCCGAGAGTCCGATGAGCAGTTCTTC.